This T cell receptor beta chain was profiled in a study of tumor and adjacent non-tumor tissue in lung cancer. Study results and limitations: Higher tumor TCR diversity was associated with shorter survival. Top 100 clones took a larger repertoire share in normal lung.

On this clonotype itself: The antigen remains undetermined. Possible read error: a much larger clone is one base away. The conserved final phenylalanine or tryptophan is absent from the CDR3, which likely points to a read error.

TCRbeta libraries were built with three rounds of nested PCR, modified from ARM-PCR. Each CDR3 protein gets one entry after TCRdb re-called the multiplex PCR reads with MiXCR. The sample shows more than 85,000 distinct CDR3 sequences, roughly 80% of them seen only once. Trimming stripped 7 bases from V and 5 bases from J, with 16 bases between. This CDR3 is 14 amino acids long. Germline V lookup: CDR1 MNHEY, CDR2 SVGAGI. RNA was extracted from bulk tissue without any cell sorting. Chemotherapy-naive patients with new lung cancer underwent thoracic surgery in China, August–late 2014. Sequenced sample: lung tumor tissue. V and J are TRBV6-5 and TRBJ2-3; TRBD1 might be the D (6 bases). This TCR was recovered from a woman aged 55 to 70 with non-small cell lung cancer. The CDR3 nucleotides read TGTGCCAGCATGAGGGGGTCCTCCCAAGATACGCAGTATATT. Residues: CASMRGSSQDTQYI.